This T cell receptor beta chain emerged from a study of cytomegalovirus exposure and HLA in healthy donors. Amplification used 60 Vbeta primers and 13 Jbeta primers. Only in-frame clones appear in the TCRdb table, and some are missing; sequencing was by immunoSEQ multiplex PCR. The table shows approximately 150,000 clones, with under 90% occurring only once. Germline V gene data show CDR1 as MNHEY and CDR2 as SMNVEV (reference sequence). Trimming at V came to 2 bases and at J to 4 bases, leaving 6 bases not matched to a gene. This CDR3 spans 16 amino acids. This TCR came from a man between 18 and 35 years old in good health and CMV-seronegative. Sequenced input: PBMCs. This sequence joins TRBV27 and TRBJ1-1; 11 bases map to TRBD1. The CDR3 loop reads CASSLGTGGIGTEAFF. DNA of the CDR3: TGTGCCAGCAGTTTAGGGACAGGGGGGATTGGCACTGAAGCTTTCTTT.